This T cell receptor beta chain was sequenced during a study of response to subunit inactivated influenza vaccine. General observations from the study: The study's authors posited that every seasonal influenza vaccination enlists few new T cells.

About this clonotype itself: The antigen is not known.

MiXCR was run by TCRdb on the RT-PCR reads, yielding one entry per CDR3 protein. The sample consists of more than 700,000 distinct CDR3 sequences, 21% of them appearing once. Sequences were derived from PBMCs from blood, sampled 4 to 6 days after vaccination. The TCR sequence derives from a man in his fifties who received an inactivated influenza vaccine.

Here the CDR3 DNA reads TGTGCCAGCAGCTTAACTAGCTCCTATAATTCACCCCTCCACTTT. Its protein is CASSLTSSYNSPLHF. This chain connects TRBV7-9 to TRBJ1-6; D remains unclear. This CDR3 has 15 amino acids. The V and J ends lost 2 bases and 0 bases respectively, with 5 bases between them. Germline V CDR1 and CDR2: SEHNR, FQNEAQ (reference sequence).